A single sample gave rise to the 3 T cell receptor beta chains below, sequenced in a study of blood T cells in healthy people across ages. The second PCR ran about 6 to 12 cycles with a sample-barcoded 5' primer and J-beta primers. One entry per CDR3 protein, called by TCRdb with MiXCR from the 5' RACE reads. Of 650,000 to 950,000 distinct CDR3 sequences in the sample, under 45% are singletons; the top ten hold about 19%. The sequenced material came from blood. The receptor source for this set is a man in his sixties in good health.

V gene TRBV2 combines with J gene TRBJ2-7; perhaps D is TRBD1 or TRBD2 (5 bases each). V dropped 6 bases and J dropped 0 bases, with 12 bases sitting between them. Looked up from germline, CDR1 is SNHLY and CDR2 is FYNNEI. The CDR3 runs to 14 residues. The CDR3 here is CASRWDPSSYEQYF. In DNA, the CDR3 is TGTGCCAGCAGGTGGGACCCCAGCTCCTACGAGCAGTACTTC.

The rearrangement uses TRBV5-1 and TRBJ2-7, with 8 bases lining up with TRBD1. With V trimmed by 2 bases and J by 1 base, 8 bases remained unmatched. The CDR3 is made up of 16 amino acids. The germline V gene encodes CDR1 SGHRS and CDR2 YFSETQ. Written as DNA, the CDR3 is TGCGCCAGCAGCTTACTCCCGACAGGGGATTCCTACGAGCAGTACTTC. This codes for CASSLLPTGDSYEQYF.

The chain uses TRBV20-1 and TRBJ2-5; TRBD1 might be the D (6 bases). From germline, CDR1 is DFQATT and CDR2 SNEGSKA (reference sequence). The V and J ends lost 3 bases and 4 bases respectively, with 12 bases between them. The CDR3 runs 13 residues. In DNA form, the CDR3 reads TGCAGTGCTAGCGGGCAGGGGATAGAGACCCAGTACTTC. This translates into CSASGQGIETQYF.